These 21 T cell receptor beta chains were sequenced from one sample in a study of T cells in Graves' hyperthyroidism and ophthalmopathy. Authors of the study amplified TCR beta CDR3 regions from RNA transcripts. First-round RT-PCR targeting the TCR CDR3 was performed with the HTBI primer set. TCRdb re-analysed the multiplex PCR reads in MiXCR, keeping a single row per CDR3 protein. The sample has around 690,000 distinct CDR3 sequences, 17% seen once. Sequencing was performed on blood. The receptors come from a man aged 45-65 years with Graves' hyperthyroidism.

This clonotype was picked up a small number of times. J is TRBJ1-1 and V is TRBV5-1, with 9 nucleotides matching TRBD1. This CDR3 has 15 amino acids. With 4 bases clipped from V and 7 bases from J, the junction kept 11 bases outside the gene matches. Germline assignment: CDR1 SGHRS and CDR2 YFSETQ. CDR3 region: CASSIGWGQGSEAFF. CDR3 in DNA: TGCGCCAGCAGCATTGGTTGGGGACAGGGTAGTGAAGCTTTCTTT.

Points on this clonotype: Germline and junction disagree at one end, which may indicate a read error. The genes are TRBV3-1 and TRBJ2-2; TRBD1 might be the D (6 bases). The germline V gene has CDR1 LGHDT and CDR2 YNNKEL (reference sequence). This CDR3 has 18 amino acids. The DNA for the CDR3 is TGTGCCAGCAGCCAAGGATACAGGGCCCCTACGAACACCGGGGAGCTGTTGTTT. Translation gives CASSQGYRAPTNTGELLF.

Concerning this clonotype itself: A much larger clonotype is one base distant, so this may be a read error. This chain links TRBV7-9 with TRBJ1-3; a possible D gene is TRBD1 (6 bases). The CDR3 is 17 residues long. Germline lookup yields CDR1 SEHNR and CDR2 FQNEAQ (reference sequence). The CDR3 DNA sequence: TGTGCCAGCAGCTCGCAATTTGGACAGCCCTCTGGAACCACCATATATTTT. This sequence encodes CASSSQFGQPSGTTIYF.

This clonotype appeared many times. V and J are TRBV2 and TRBJ2-5; tentative D call: TRBD1 (6 bases). The V gene's germline CDR1 is SNHLY and CDR2 FYNNEI. The CDR3 loop spans 14 amino acids. V shed 1 base and J shed 1 base, with 7 bases lying between them. The CDR3: CASSEGTVQETQYF. The CDR3 coding sequence is TGTGCCAGCAGTGAAGGGACAGTCCAAGAGACCCAGTACTTC.

This clonotype was recorded at least ten times. The rearrangement joins TRBV28 to TRBJ1-1; 7 bases line up with TRBD1. Germline loops: CDR1 MDHEN, CDR2 SYDVKM. With 4 bases clipped from V and 0 bases from J, the junction kept 5 bases outside the gene matches. The CDR3 extends over 15 amino acids. The CDR3 sequence: CASSSTGTVNTEAFF. The CDR3 DNA is TGTGCCAGCAGTTCGACCGGGACAGTGAACACTGAAGCTTTCTTT. Together with reference TRBV28 and TRBJ1-1, the CDR3 gives the full variable domain: DVKVTQSSRYLVKRTGEKVFLECVQDMDHENMFWYRQDPGLGLRLIYFSYDVKMKEKGDIPEGYSVSREKKERFSLILESASTNQTSMYLCASSSTGTVNTEAFFGQGTRLTVV.

This clonotype showed up many times. V gene TRBV19 combines with J gene TRBJ2-7; 7 bases are shared with TRBD1. Trimming cost V 6 bases and J 4 bases; bases outside gene matches: 6. This CDR3 region has 13 residues. Germline-derived CDR1 and CDR2 are LNHDA and SQIVND (reference sequence). The CDR3 nucleotides are TGTGCCAGTAGACCGACAGGGAGATACGAGCAGTACTTC. It translates to CASRPTGRYEQYF.

In this sample, this clonotype turned up many times. The rearrangement joins TRBV18 to TRBJ2-7; TRBD2 agrees at 12 bases. Germline lookup yields CDR1 KGHSH and CDR2 LQKENI. The CDR3 consists of 15 residues. V lost 4 bases and J lost 7; bases outside the gene matches: 8. The CDR3 region is CASSQSSGRAGEQYF. The CDR3 DNA reads TGTGCCAGCTCACAGTCTAGCGGGAGGGCCGGAGAGCAGTACTTC. The full variable domain, completed using reference TRBV18 and TRBJ2-7, is NAGVMQNPRHLVRRRGQEARLRCSPMKGHSHVYWYRQLPEEGLKFMVYLQKENIIDESGMPKERFSAEFPKEGPSILRIQQVVRGDSAAYFCASSQSSGRAGEQYFGPGTRLTVT.

This clonotype was recorded many times. The chain recombines TRBV11-2 with TRBJ1-2; tentative D call: TRBD1 (5 bases). Germline lookup yields CDR1 SGHAT and CDR2 FQNNGV. The CDR3 is 13 amino acids. Trimming stripped 1 base from V and 3 bases from J, with 6 bases between. The CDR3: CASSLGQYYGYTF. The CDR3 DNA reads as TGTGCCAGCAGCTTAGGACAGTACTATGGCTACACCTTC.

The table lists this clonotype with many counts. The chain links TRBV11-2 to TRBJ2-4; D remains ambiguous. CDR1 and CDR2 (germline): SGHAT, FQNNGV. CDR3 length: 15 amino acids. V was trimmed by 1 base and J by 5 bases, leaving 12 bases between them. CDR3 DNA sequence: TGTGCCAGCAGCTTAGGTGGACCTTCGGAAAACATTCAGTACTTC. Protein product: CASSLGGPSENIQYF.

This clonotype was recorded many times. J is TRBJ2-3 and V is TRBV11-2; no definite D call. CDR1 and CDR2 (germline): SGHAT, FQNNGV. The CDR3 has 14 amino acids. Deletions cut 0 bases from V and 1 base from J, with 5 bases between. For the CDR3, the DNA is TGTGCCAGCAGCTTAGATTTACGCACAGATACGCAGTATTTT. Protein product: CASSLDLRTDTQYF.

This clonotype was picked up many times. The chain combines TRBV15 with TRBJ2-7; TRBD2 matches at 10 bases. This CDR3 spans 17 amino acids. Looked up from germline, CDR1 is LNHNV and CDR2 is YYDKDF (reference sequence). The V segment lost 0 bases and the J segment 5 bases; nucleotides outside the gene matches: 10. The CDR3 protein is CATSRDLLGLAGDEQYF. CDR3 DNA sequence: TGTGCCACCAGCAGAGATCTTCTCGGGCTAGCGGGAGACGAGCAGTACTTC. Supplemented by reference TRBV15 and TRBJ2-7, the full variable domain reads DAMVIQNPRYQVTQFGKPVTLSCSQTLNHNVMYWYQQKSSQAPKLLFHYYDKDFNNEADTPDNFQSRRPNTSFCFLDIRSPGLGDTAMYLCATSRDLLGLAGDEQYFGPGTRLTVT.

The table lists this clonotype with many counts. The V call is TRBV12-5, the J call TRBJ1-6; 7 bases are a match to TRBD1. The V gene's germline CDR1 is LGHNT and CDR2 FRNRAP. Trimming cost V 6 bases and J 4 bases; bases outside gene matches: 12. The CDR3 loop spans 17 amino acids. CDR3 loop: CASGPWVGTAYNSPLHF. CDR3 nucleotides: TGTGCTAGTGGCCCCTGGGTGGGGACAGCATATAATTCACCCCTCCACTTT.

This chain connects TRBV7-2 to TRBJ2-7, with 7 bases fitting TRBD1. The V gene's germline CDR1 is SGHTA and CDR2 FQGNSA. Trimming at V came to 5 bases and at J to 0 bases, leaving 7 bases not matched to a gene. This CDR3 has 15 amino acids. CDR3 amino acids: CASSVTGALSYEQYF. The CDR3 nucleotides are TGTGCCAGCAGCGTAACAGGGGCCCTCTCCTACGAGCAGTACTTC.

This clonotype has a handful of counts. The gene calls are TRBV29-1 and TRBJ2-2; TRBD1 might be the D (6 bases). V was pared by 5 bases and J by 2 bases, with 18 bases between. CDR1 SQVTM and CDR2 ANQGSEA come from the germline V gene. The CDR3 length is 16 residues. The CDR3 loop is CSVKKAQGDNTGELFF. The CDR3 nucleotides read TGCAGCGTTAAAAAAGCACAGGGAGATAACACCGGGGAGCTGTTTTTT.

This clonotype was seen many times. The chain links TRBV30 to TRBJ2-1, with D possibly TRBD2 on 6 matching bases. The CDR3 has 15 amino acids. CDR1 is GTSNPN and CDR2 is SVGIG in the germline V gene (reference sequence). Between the trimmed V and J ends, which lost 4 bases and 0 bases, there was a span of 13 bases. The CDR3 reads CAWTPDGGSYNEQFF. CDR3 nucleotide sequence: TGTGCCTGGACCCCTGACGGGGGCTCCTACAATGAGCAGTTCTTC.

This clonotype has at least ten counts. The chain employs TRBV12-3 or TRBV12-4 and TRBJ1-5, with TRBD1 as a possible D gene (5 bases). The V and J ends lost 5 bases and 4 bases respectively, with 15 bases between them. The CDR3 is 15 residues long. Here the CDR3 reads CASSNRDGVNQPQHF. As DNA, the CDR3 is TGTGCCAGCAGTAACCGGGACGGAGTTAATCAGCCCCAGCATTTT.

This clonotype was observed a handful of times. The CDR3 nucleotides read TGTGCCAGCAGCCCCGATAGGCGGAGCGGGGCCACCGGGGAGCTGTTTTTT. Protein sequence: CASSPDRRSGATGELFF. This rearrangement joins TRBV3-1 to TRBJ2-2; 7 positions agree with TRBD2. The V and J ends lost 4 bases and 4 bases, in that order; junction bases with no gene match: 12. CDR1 LGHDT and CDR2 YNNKEL come from the germline V gene (reference sequence). This CDR3 comprises 17 residues. Full variable domain (rest looked up from reference TRBV3-1 and TRBJ2-2): DTAVSQTPKYLVTQMGNDKSIKCEQNLGHDTMYWYKQDSKKFLKIMFSYNNKELIINETVPNRFSPKSPDKAHLNLHINSLELGDSAVYFCASSPDRRSGATGELFFGEGSRLTVL.

This clonotype was observed at least ten times. CDR3 in amino acids: CASSYSSSGLDGYTF. The CDR3 nucleotides read TGTGCCAGCAGTTACTCGAGTTCCGGGTTGGATGGCTACACCTTC. The chain employs TRBV6-5 and TRBJ1-2; D is unresolved. V was shortened by 0 bases and J by 6 bases, with 14 bases between the two germline ends. This CDR3 contains 15 residues. Looked up from germline, CDR1 is MNHEY and CDR2 is SVGAGI.

There are a few counts of this clonotype. This chain joins TRBV7-9 and TRBJ2-7; D assignment may be TRBD1 or TRBD2 (5 bases each). This CDR3 spans 14 amino acids. V lost 7 bases, J lost 1 base, and 14 bases lay in between. The germline V gene has CDR1 SEHNR and CDR2 FQNEAQ (reference sequence). The CDR3 nucleotides are TGTGCCAGCACTTCCCGGGACGGTTCCTACGAGCAGTACTTC. Translating it yields CASTSRDGSYEQYF.

This chain links TRBV27 with TRBJ2-3, with D perhaps TRBD2 (6 bases). The V gene lost 1 base and the J gene lost 0 bases, with 14 bases spanning the gap. This CDR3 contains 17 residues. Germline V gives CDR1 MNHEY, CDR2 SMNVEV (reference sequence). CDR3 sequence (DNA): TGTGCCAGCAGTTTATTATTAGGGACTGGTAGCACAGATACGCAGTATTTT. Protein: CASSLLLGTGSTDTQYF.

Ten or more counts support this clonotype. The CDR3: CASSGDRVGTGELFF. In nucleotides, the CDR3 is TGTGCCAGCAGCGGTGACAGGGTTGGGACCGGGGAGCTGTTTTTT. The chain carries TRBV2 and TRBJ2-2, with 7 bases matching TRBD1. Germline loops: CDR1 SNHLY, CDR2 FYNNEI. J was trimmed by 5 bases and V by 6 bases; bases with no gene match: 9. CDR3 length: 15 residues.